These 18 T cell receptor beta chains share one sample of origin, sequenced in a study of blood T cells in healthy people across ages. Primers used in a second PCR of about 6 to 11 cycles were a sample-barcoded 5' primer and a J-beta primer mix. TCRdb used MiXCR to reprocess the 5' RACE reads, holding one entry per CDR3 protein. The data hold 900,000 to 950,000 distinct CDR3 sequences, with almost 30% observed a single time. This sample was shared with a second study, whose subject was T cells of mothers and their children.

Sequences were obtained from blood. These receptors were obtained from a woman between 35 and 50 years old in good health.

This clonotype has just a few counts. The rearrangement links TRBV7-9 to TRBJ2-3; D unclear. V was trimmed by 9 bases and J by 5 bases, leaving 27 bases between them. Germline loops: CDR1 SEHNR, CDR2 FQNEAQ (reference sequence). The CDR3 consists of 17 residues. The CDR3 DNA sequence: TGTGCCAGACGTAGAATCGTTACAGACGATTTGATAGATACGCAGTATTTT. Translating gives CARRRIVTDDLIDTQYF.

This clonotype was counted a few times. The V and J genes are TRBV20-1 and TRBJ2-3; the match to TRBD2 covers 14 bases. The CDR3 contains 15 residues. Losses at the gene ends were 5 bases for V and 5 bases for J; bases not matched to a gene: 6. CDR1 DFQATT and CDR2 SNEGSKA come from the germline V gene (reference sequence). CDR3 nucleotides: TGCAGTGCTCCTGCCGGGACTAGCGGGGGAGATACGCAGTATTTT. Amino acid sequence: CSAPAGTSGGDTQYF.

This clonotype was seen more than once but under ten times. The rearrangement joins TRBV27 to TRBJ1-2; TRBD1 is a possible D gene (5 bases). Germline assignment: CDR1 MNHEY and CDR2 SMNVEV (reference sequence). The germline V and J ends were trimmed by 7 bases and 7 bases, with 19 bases remaining between them. This CDR3 is built from 14 residues. DNA of the CDR3: TGTGCCAGCACTGACAGCGGGCAGGTCTCTGGCTACACCTTC. Its protein product is CASTDSGQVSGYTF.

Turning to this clonotype: One base away lies a much larger clone, so this may be a sequencing read error. The rearrangement links TRBV10-3 to TRBJ1-2; no reliable D call. Germline CDR1 and CDR2: ENHRY and SYGVKD. This CDR3 has 15 residues. CDR3 nucleotide sequence: TGTGCCATCAGTGAGTCACAGCGGCAAAATTATGACTACACCTTC. Its protein is CAISESQRQNYDYTF.

The CDR3 loop is CASSPNSLETQYF. CDR3 nucleotide sequence: TGTGCCAGCTCACCCAACAGTTTAGAGACCCAGTACTTC. This chain uses TRBV18 with TRBJ2-5; D is undetermined. The CDR3 runs 13 residues. The germline V gene has CDR1 KGHSH and CDR2 LQKENI. With 3 bases removed from V and 4 bases from J, the gap between germline ends came to 9 bases. Variable domain in full (rest from reference TRBV18 and TRBJ2-5): NAGVMQNPRHLVRRRGQEARLRCSPMKGHSHVYWYRQLPEEGLKFMVYLQKENIIDESGMPKERFSAEFPKEGPSILRIQQVVRGDSAAYFCASSPNSLETQYFGPGTRLLVL.

The rearrangement links TRBV4-2 to TRBJ2-3, with 10 bases fitting TRBD2. CDR1 and CDR2 (germline): LGHNA, YNFKEQ. The V and J ends lost 5 bases and 2 bases, in that order; junction bases with no gene match: 7. The CDR3 runs 16 residues. CDR3 loop: CASSWLAGDPTDTQYF. In DNA, the CDR3 is TGTGCCAGCAGCTGGCTAGCGGGGGACCCCACAGATACGCAGTATTTT.

The chain couples TRBV28 to TRBJ2-2; 8 bases are a match to TRBD1. The germline CDR1 and CDR2 sequences are MDHEN and SYDVKM. V shed 10 bases and J 0 bases; nucleotides not matched to a gene: 7. This CDR3 has 15 amino acids. In DNA form, the CDR3 reads TGTGCCACTAGAGGACAGGGAACGAACACCGGGGAGCTGTTTTTT. This encodes CATRGQGTNTGELFF.

This clonotype was counted many times. This rearrangement joins TRBV29-1 to TRBJ2-1; TRBD2 matches 11 bases. After removal of 7 bases from V and 4 bases from J, the junction contained 12 bases not matched to a gene. Germline CDR1 and CDR2: SQVTM and ANQGSEA. This CDR3 has 16 residues. The CDR3 sequence: CSASPGTSGGYNEQFF. In DNA, the CDR3 is TGCAGCGCCTCACCAGGGACTAGCGGAGGTTACAATGAGCAGTTCTTC.

Of note for this clonotype: Given a much more abundant clone one base away, this may be a read error. The chain recombines TRBV28 with TRBJ1-1, with 7 positions matching TRBD1. The germline CDR1 and CDR2 sequences are MDHEN and SYDVKM. The CDR3 is 13 residues long. DNA of the CDR3: TGTGCCAGCCGCGGACAGGTCGGCACTGTAGCTTTCTTT. This translates into CASRGQVGTVAFF.

This chain joins TRBV6-5 and TRBJ1-2, with 7 bases fitting TRBD1. Germline V gives CDR1 MNHEY, CDR2 SVGAGI. This CDR3 is 16 amino acids long. V gave up 8 bases and J gave up 3 bases; unmatched junction bases: 15. In nucleotides, the CDR3 is TGTGCCAGCGGGCCTTCGACAGGGTTTTTTTACTATGGCTACACCTTC. Translated, it gives CASGPSTGFFYYGYTF.

The chain carries TRBV20-1 and TRBJ1-5, with D unclear. The CDR3 has 16 amino acids. Deletions cut 2 bases from V and 6 bases from J, with 20 bases between. From germline, CDR1 is DFQATT and CDR2 SNEGSKA (reference sequence). CDR3 in DNA: TGCAGTGCTAGATTGAGCGAGCTCGAGGTTGGTCAGCCCCAGCATTTT. Translated, it gives CSARLSELEVGQPQHF.

The sample holds many counts of this clonotype. A clone one base away is much larger, so this may be a read error. The rearrangement uses TRBV7-2 and TRBJ2-5, with a weak D call TRBD1 (5 bases). The CDR3 runs to 13 residues. V was shortened by 5 bases and J by 0 bases, with 7 bases between the two germline ends. Germline assignment: CDR1 SGHTA and CDR2 FQGNSA. The CDR3 sequence is CASSPGNQETQYF. As DNA, the CDR3 is TGTGCCAGCAGCCCAGGGAACCAAGAGACCCAGTACTTC.

J is TRBJ1-4 and V is TRBV20-1, with D possibly matching TRBD1 (6 bases). Germline CDR1 is DFQATT and CDR2 is SNEGSKA (reference sequence). This CDR3 spans 15 amino acids. Trimming took off 0 bases at V and 6 bases at J, with 14 bases between the two ends. The CDR3 loop reads CSARETGTRDEKLFF. Here the CDR3 DNA reads TGCAGTGCTAGAGAGACCGGGACACGGGATGAAAAACTGTTTTTT.

This clonotype occurred a few times. This sequence joins TRBV20-1 and TRBJ1-2, with D maybe TRBD1 (5 bases). The CDR3 totals 12 residues. The V gene lost 3 bases and the J gene lost 6 bases, with 11 bases spanning the gap. Germline V gene data show CDR1 as DFQATT and CDR2 as SNEGSKA (reference sequence). The CDR3 sequence is CSASVQGHGYTF. The CDR3 bases are TGCAGTGCTAGTGTCCAGGGCCATGGCTACACCTTC.

This clonotype was found once. The chain links TRBV30 to TRBJ2-1; TRBD2 is a possible D gene (5 bases). V lost 2 bases and J 0 bases, leaving 5 bases between the germline ends. CDR1 and CDR2 (germline): GTSNPN, SVGIG (reference sequence). CDR3 length: 13 amino acids. CDR3 amino acids: CAWSRDSYNEQFF. The DNA for the CDR3 is TGTGCCTGGAGTCGGGACTCCTACAATGAGCAGTTCTTC.

The chain links TRBV5-1 to TRBJ2-1; 8 positions agree with TRBD2. J gave up 7 bases and V 0 bases, and 9 bases lay outside the gene matches. The CDR3 is made up of 16 amino acids. The germline V gene encodes CDR1 SGHRS and CDR2 YFSETQ. The CDR3 nucleotides read TGCGCCAGCAGCTTGGCCTGGCGGGGGGAGCGAAATGAGCAGTTCTTC. As protein: CASSLAWRGERNEQFF.

For this clonotype: At one of its ends the junction is not consistent with the germline gene, which may arise from a read error. The genes are TRBV7-7 and TRBJ2-7, with D perhaps assigned TRBD1 or TRBD2 (5 bases each). The CDR3 loop spans 17 amino acids. CDR1 SSHAT and CDR2 FNYEAQ come from the germline V gene (reference sequence). The DNA of the CDR3 is TGTGCTAGCAGCTTGGCAGCCGGGACGGTGAACTACAATGAGCAGTACTTC. It encodes CASSLAAGTVNYNEQYF.

This clonotype has a count of ten or more. V is TRBV29-1 and J is TRBJ2-3; no definite D call. The V gene lost 4 bases and the J gene lost 4 bases, with 3 bases spanning the gap. Germline V lookup: CDR1 SQVTM, CDR2 ANQGSEA. The CDR3 extends over 10 amino acids. CDR3: CSVGPDTQYF. The CDR3 DNA reads as TGCAGCGTTGGCCCAGATACGCAGTATTTT.